Sequencing of this T cell receptor beta chain was carried out in a study of healthy donors' naive CD4 and CD8 T cells. With regard to this clonotype: The antigen remains undetermined.

Study-wide results and limits: Most V and J genes were reportedly biased between naive CD4+ and CD8+ cells.

Each TCR library used about 500 ng of total RNA and a linear amplification protocol. TCRdb independently ran MiXCR on the reads; one entry per CDR3 protein. Among 150,000 to 200,000 distinct CDR3 sequences listed, about 70% were seen once. This CDR3 has 12 residues. Trimming pared 4 bases from V and 8 bases from J, leaving 12 bases between. Looked up from germline, CDR1 is SGHRS and CDR2 is YFSETQ. The gene calls are TRBV5-1 and TRBJ1-2; no reliable D call. Source material: naive CD4+ and CD8+ T cells sorted from blood, pooled from several donors. The TCR comes from a pool of human donors in good health; the sample pools cells from several healthy donors. CDR3 coding DNA: TGCGCCAGCAGCACCGGTCCCGGCGGCTACACCTTC. Translation: CASSTGPGGYTF.